This is a list of T cell receptor beta chains from one sample in a study of OX40 agonist ivuxolimab in advanced cancers. The method was immunoSEQ multiplex PCR; TCRdb's version includes in-frame clones alone and lacks a portion of them. This sample has roughly 70,000 clones, with roughly nine tenths found just once. Sequences were derived from CD4+ or CD8+ T cells sorted from blood, sampled in a trial of the OX40 agonist ivuxolimab. These receptors originate from an adult with an advanced solid tumor such as melanoma, head and neck, liver or kidney cancer. Both conserved end residues are part of each CDR3.

V gene: TRBV9; CDR3 protein: CASSVEGDPRGADTQYF
V gene: TRBV6-1; CDR3 protein: CASAAIGTRRDTQYF
V gene: TRBV14; CDR3 protein: CASSQDRDGGLKLFF
V gene: TRBV11-2; CDR3 protein: CASSRWTSGSRTGELFF
V gene: TRBV12-5; CDR3 protein: CASGLGQGSTNEKLFF
V gene: TRBV5-1; CDR3 protein: CASRPLTSGRAHEQFF
V gene: TRBV9; CDR3 protein: CASSGWTVSTDTQYF
V gene: TRBV11-2; CDR3 protein: CASTTLAGSSYEQYF
V gene: TRBV29-1; CDR3 protein: CSVDGMYNEQFF
V gene: TRBV5-4; CDR3 protein: CASSYDRGEQYF
V gene: TRBV7-3; CDR3 protein: CASSLTQTTSGRRAGTGELFF
V gene: TRBV11-2; CDR3 protein: CASSLTSGRTHNEQFF
V gene: TRBV9; CDR3 protein: CASSVGGSTGGRETQYF
V gene: TRBV19; CDR3 protein: CASGSYGYTF
V gene: TRBV7-2; CDR3 protein: CASSSGTSGSYEQFF
V gene: TRBV25-1; CDR3 protein: CASGQVATGELFF
V gene: TRBV6-5; CDR3 protein: CASSYIGTTGELFF
V gene: TRBV2; CDR3 protein: CASSRGLRLNNEQFF
V gene: TRBV5-4; CDR3 protein: CASSLGTATTYEQYF
V gene: TRBV25-1; CDR3 protein: CASRPDWGLAGNNEQFF
V gene: TRBV5-1; CDR3 protein: CASSVTGTPGETQYF
V gene: TRBV19; CDR3 protein: CASTNTPGQGSRGYTF
V gene: TRBV19; CDR3 protein: CASSAGLLGAGELFF
V gene: TRBV19; CDR3 protein: CASKRDIGYTF
V gene: TRBV5-1; CDR3 protein: CASSRRGEPYEQYF
V gene: TRBV5-1; CDR3 protein: CASSWLQAGMYNEQFF
V gene: TRBV19; CDR3 protein: CASSPGQGRDTEAFF
V gene: TRBV15; CDR3 protein: CATSRVQAFETQYF
V gene: TRBV9; CDR3 protein: CASSVSVNTEAFF
V gene: TRBV28; CDR3 protein: CASSFPSTGLYGYTF
V gene: TRBV10-3; CDR3 protein: CAIRGTVGETQYF
V gene: TRBV14; CDR3 protein: CASSQDLWDRVYEQYF
V gene: TRBV7-6; CDR3 protein: CASSLDVRTPSSGANVLTF
V gene: TRBV5-1; CDR3 protein: CASSPGPRQFF
V gene: TRBV5-8; CDR3 protein: CASSLGGARDWYNEQFF
V gene: TRBV19; CDR3 protein: CASSILEGQGSGYTF
V gene: TRBV12-5; CDR3 protein: CASGLQGGWYNEQFF
V gene: TRBV7-2; CDR3 protein: CASSSFREGEQYF
V gene: TRBV19; CDR3 protein: CASSAPQSGGAGQPQHF
V gene: TRBV28; CDR3 protein: CASSLGGARNYGYTF